This T cell receptor (beta chain) was recorded in a study of T cell responses to AZD1222 COVID-19 vaccine. The V and J ends lost 3 bases and 7 bases respectively, with 9 bases between them. Germline assignment: CDR1 MNHNS and CDR2 SASEGT. CDR3 length: 12 residues. Clones were read by immunoSEQ multiplex PCR, and TCRdb kept only the in-frame ones, dropping some. The table includes some 150,000 clones, 90% detected once. The source is an adult who received the AZD1222 COVID-19 vaccine. The chain is built from TRBV6-1 and TRBJ1-2; D call uncertain. The starting material was peripheral blood, obtained 28 days after the second AZD1222 dose. CDR3 region: CASSEILGGYTF. CDR3 nucleotides: TGTGCCAGCAGTGAGATTTTGGGTGGCTACACCTTC.